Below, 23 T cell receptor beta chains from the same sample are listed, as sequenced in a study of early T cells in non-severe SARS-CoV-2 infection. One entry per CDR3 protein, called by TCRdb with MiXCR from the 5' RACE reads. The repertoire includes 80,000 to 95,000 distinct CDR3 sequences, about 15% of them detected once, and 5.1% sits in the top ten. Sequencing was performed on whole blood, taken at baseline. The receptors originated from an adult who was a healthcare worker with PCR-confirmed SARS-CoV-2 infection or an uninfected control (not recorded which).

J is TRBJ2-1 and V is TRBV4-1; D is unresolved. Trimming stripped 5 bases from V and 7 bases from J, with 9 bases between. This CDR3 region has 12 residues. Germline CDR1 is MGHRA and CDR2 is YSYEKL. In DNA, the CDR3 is TGCGCCAGCAGCGAAACCGGGAATGAGCAGTTCTTC. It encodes CASSETGNEQFF.

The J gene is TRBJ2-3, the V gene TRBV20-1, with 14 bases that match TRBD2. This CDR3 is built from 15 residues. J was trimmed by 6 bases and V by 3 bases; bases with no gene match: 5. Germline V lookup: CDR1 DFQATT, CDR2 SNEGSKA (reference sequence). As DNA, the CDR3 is TGCAGTGCTAGCGGGACTAGCGGGAGTTCGGATACGCAGTATTTT. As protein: CSASGTSGSSDTQYF.

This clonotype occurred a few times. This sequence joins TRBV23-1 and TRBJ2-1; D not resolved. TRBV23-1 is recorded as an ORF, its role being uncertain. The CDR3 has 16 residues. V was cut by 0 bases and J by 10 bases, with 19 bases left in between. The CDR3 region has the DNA TGCGCCAGCAGTCAATCGAAAAATTGTAGTGGGCGGGAGCAGTTCTTC. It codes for CASSQSKNCSGREQFF.

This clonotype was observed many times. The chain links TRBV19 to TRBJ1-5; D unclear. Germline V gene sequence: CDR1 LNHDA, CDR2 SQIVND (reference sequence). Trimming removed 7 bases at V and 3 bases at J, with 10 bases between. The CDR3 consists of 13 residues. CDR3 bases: TGTGCCAGTAACGCCGGTGTCAATCAGCCCCAGCATTTT. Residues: CASNAGVNQPQHF.

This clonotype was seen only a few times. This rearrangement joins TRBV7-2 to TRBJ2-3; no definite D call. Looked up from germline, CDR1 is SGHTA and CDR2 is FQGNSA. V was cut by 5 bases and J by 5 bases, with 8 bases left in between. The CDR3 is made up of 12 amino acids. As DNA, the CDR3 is TGTGCCAGCAGCCGCTGGGAAGATACGCAGTATTTT. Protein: CASSRWEDTQYF.

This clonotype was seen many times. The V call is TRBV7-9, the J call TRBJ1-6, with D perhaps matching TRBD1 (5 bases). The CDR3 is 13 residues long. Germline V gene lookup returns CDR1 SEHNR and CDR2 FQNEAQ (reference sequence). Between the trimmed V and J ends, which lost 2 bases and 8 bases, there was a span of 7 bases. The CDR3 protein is CASSLQGYSPLHF. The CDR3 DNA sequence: TGTGCCAGCAGCTTACAGGGTTATTCACCCCTCCACTTT.

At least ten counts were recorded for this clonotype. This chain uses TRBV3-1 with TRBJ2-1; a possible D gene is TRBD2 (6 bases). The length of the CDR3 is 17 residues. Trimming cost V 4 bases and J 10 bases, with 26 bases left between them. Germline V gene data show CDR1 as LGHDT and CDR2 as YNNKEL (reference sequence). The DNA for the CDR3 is TGTGCCAGCAGCCGAGAACCCGGGGGACCCCCTCCAGGGGAGCAGTTCTTC. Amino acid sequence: CASSREPGGPPPGEQFF.

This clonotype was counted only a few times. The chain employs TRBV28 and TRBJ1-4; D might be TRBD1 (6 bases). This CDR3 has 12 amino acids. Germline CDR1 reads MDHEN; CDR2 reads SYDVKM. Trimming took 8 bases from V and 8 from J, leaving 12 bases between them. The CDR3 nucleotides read TGTGCCAGCGCGGGACATTTAGAAAAACTGTTTTTT. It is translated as CASAGHLEKLFF.

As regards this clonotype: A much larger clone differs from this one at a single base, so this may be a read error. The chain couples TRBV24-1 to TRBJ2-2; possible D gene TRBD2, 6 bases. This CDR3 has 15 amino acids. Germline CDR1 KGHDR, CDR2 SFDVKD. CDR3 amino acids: CATSDPRDFDGEPFF. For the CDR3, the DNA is TGTGCCACCAGTGATCCCCGGGACTTTGACGGGGAGCCGTTTTTT.

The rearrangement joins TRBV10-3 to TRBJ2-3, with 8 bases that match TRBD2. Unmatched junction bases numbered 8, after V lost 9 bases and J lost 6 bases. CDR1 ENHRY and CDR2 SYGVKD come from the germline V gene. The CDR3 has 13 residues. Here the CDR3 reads CAISGGNRDTQYF. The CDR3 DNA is TGTGCCATAAGCGGGGGAAATCGCGATACGCAGTATTTT.

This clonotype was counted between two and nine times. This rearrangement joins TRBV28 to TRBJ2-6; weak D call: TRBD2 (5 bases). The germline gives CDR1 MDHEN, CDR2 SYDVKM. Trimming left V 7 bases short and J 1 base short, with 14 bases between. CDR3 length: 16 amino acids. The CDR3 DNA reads TGTGCCAGCAACGGAGGTTTATCTTCTGGGGCCAACGTCCTGACTTTC. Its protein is CASNGGLSSGANVLTF. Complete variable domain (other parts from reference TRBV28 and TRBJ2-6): DVKVTQSSRYLVKRTGEKVFLECVQDMDHENMFWYRQDPGLGLRLIYFSYDVKMKEKGDIPEGYSVSREKKERFSLILESASTNQTSMYLCASNGGLSSGANVLTFGAGSRLTVL.

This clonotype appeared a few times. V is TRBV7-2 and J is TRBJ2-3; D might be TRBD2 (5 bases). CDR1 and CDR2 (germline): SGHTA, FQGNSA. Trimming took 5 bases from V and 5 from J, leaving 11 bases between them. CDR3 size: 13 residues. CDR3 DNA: TGTGCCAGCAGCGCGGACTGGCAAGATACGCAGTATTTT. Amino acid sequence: CASSADWQDTQYF.

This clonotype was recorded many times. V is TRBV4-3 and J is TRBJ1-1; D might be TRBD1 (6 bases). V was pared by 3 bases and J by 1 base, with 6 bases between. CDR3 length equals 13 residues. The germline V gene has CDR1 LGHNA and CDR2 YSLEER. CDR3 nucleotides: TGCGCCAGCAGCCAGGACAGGAACACTGAAGCTTTCTTT. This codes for CASSQDRNTEAFF.

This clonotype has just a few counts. The CDR3 is CASSPLSGSIGNEQFF. CDR3 DNA sequence: TGTGCCAGCAGTCCCCTTAGCGGGAGTATTGGAAATGAGCAGTTCTTC. This rearrangement joins TRBV27 to TRBJ2-1; 9 bases are shared with TRBD2. The CDR3 sequence is 16 residues long. Germline V gene data show CDR1 as MNHEY and CDR2 as SMNVEV (reference sequence). Germline trimming cut 5 bases from V and 7 bases from J; bases unmatched to any gene: 12.

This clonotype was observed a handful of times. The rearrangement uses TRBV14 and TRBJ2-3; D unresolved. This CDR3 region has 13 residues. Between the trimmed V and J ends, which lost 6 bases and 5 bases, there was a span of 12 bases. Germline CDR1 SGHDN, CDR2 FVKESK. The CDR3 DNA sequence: TGTGCCAGCAGGGGATTATCACAAGATACGCAGTATTTT. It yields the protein CASRGLSQDTQYF.

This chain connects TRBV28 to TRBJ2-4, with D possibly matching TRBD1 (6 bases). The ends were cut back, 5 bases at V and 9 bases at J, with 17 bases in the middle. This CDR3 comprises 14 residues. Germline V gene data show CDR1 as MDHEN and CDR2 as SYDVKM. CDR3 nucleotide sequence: TGTGCCAGCAGTGGGAGTCAGGGGATTGGCATTCAGTACTTC. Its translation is CASSGSQGIGIQYF.

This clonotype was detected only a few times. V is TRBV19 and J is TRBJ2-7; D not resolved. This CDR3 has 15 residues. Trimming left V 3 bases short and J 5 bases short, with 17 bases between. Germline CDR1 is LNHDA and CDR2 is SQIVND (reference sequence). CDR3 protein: CASSIQVSPTHEQYF. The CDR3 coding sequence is TGTGCCAGTAGTATCCAGGTCTCCCCGACGCACGAGCAGTACTTC.

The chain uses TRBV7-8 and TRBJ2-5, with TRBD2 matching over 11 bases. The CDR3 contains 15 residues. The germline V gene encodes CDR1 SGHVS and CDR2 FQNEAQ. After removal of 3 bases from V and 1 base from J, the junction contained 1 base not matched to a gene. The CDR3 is CASSLLAGGQETQYF. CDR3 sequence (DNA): TGTGCCAGCAGCTTGCTAGCGGGAGGCCAAGAGACCCAGTACTTC.

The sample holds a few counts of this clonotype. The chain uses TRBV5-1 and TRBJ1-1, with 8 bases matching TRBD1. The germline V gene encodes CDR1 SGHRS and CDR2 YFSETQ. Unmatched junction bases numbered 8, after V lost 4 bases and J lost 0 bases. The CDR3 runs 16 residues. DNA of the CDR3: TGCGCCAGCAGCCCTAGGGACAGGAGCATGAACACTGAAGCTTTCTTT. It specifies CASSPRDRSMNTEAFF.

The chain's CDR3 is CASSYRPGTEAFF. CDR3 bases: TGTGCCAGCAGTTACCGTCCGGGCACTGAAGCTTTCTTT. The V call is TRBV6-5, the J call TRBJ1-1; no clear D gene. CDR1 is MNHEY, CDR2 SVGAGI, per germline. Trimming stripped 2 bases from V and 4 bases from J, with 8 bases between. CDR3 length equals 13 residues.

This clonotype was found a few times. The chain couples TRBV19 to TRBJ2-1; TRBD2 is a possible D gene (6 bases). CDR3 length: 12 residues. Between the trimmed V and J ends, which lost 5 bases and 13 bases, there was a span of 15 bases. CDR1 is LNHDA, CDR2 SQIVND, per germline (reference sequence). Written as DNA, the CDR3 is TGTGCCAGTAGTGGTCAGCGGGCGGTCCAGTTCTTC. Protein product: CASSGQRAVQFF.

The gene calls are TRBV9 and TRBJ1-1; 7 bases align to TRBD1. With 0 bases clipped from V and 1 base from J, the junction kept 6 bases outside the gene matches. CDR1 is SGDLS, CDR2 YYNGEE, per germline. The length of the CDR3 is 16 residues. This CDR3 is CASSVGDRLRNTEAFF. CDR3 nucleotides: TGTGCCAGCAGCGTAGGGGACAGATTAAGGAACACTGAAGCTTTCTTT.

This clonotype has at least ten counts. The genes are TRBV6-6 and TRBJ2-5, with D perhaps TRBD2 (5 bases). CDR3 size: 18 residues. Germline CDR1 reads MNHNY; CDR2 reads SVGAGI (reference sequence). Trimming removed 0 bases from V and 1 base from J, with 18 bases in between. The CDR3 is CASSYSRVGNGGQETQYF. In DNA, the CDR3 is TGTGCCAGCAGTTACTCGAGGGTTGGCAATGGAGGCCAAGAGACCCAGTACTTC.